A selection of T cell receptor beta chains follows, all from one sample in a study of T cells in Graves' hyperthyroidism and ophthalmopathy. From the multiplex PCR reads, TCRdb called clonotypes with MiXCR, one entry per CDR3 protein. The repertoire holds roughly 570,000 distinct CDR3 sequences, around 46% seen once, with 15% to 20% in the top ten. The sequenced sample consisted of peripheral blood or thyroid tissue (not recorded which). All receptors derive from an adult woman with Graves' disease, either hyperthyroidism or ophthalmopathy (not recorded which). Each CDR3 is given without its conserved first and last residue.

V,CDR3
TRBV9,ASSVDVNYGYT
TRBV7-9,AGLGGETQY
TRBV20-1,SATRGQGHNSPLH
TRBV29-1,RRVAGSYGYT
TRBV13,ASSLGSPEQY
TRBV5-1,ASSTGTFTGELF
TRBV20-1,SALRGRGRRGRYEQY
TRBV10-3,AISERADGRVGETQY
TRBV20-1,SAELGGESYEQY
TRBV5-1,ASSRANANTGGQGTEAF
TRBV7-6,ASSQRLAGQETQY